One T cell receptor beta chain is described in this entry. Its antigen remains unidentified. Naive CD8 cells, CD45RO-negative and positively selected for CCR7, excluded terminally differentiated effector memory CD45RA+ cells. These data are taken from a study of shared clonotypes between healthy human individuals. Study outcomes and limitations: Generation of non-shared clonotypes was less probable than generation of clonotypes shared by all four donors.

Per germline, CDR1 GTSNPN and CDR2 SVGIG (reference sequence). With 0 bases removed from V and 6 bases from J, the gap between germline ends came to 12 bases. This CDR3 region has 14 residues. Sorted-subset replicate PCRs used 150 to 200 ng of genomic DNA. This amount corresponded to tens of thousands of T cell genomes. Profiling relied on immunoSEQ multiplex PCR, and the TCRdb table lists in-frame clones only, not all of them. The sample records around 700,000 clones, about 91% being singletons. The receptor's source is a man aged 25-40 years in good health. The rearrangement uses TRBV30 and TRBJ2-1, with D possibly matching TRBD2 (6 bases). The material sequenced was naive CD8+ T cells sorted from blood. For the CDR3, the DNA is TGTGCCTGGAGTGTACACGGGAGTCCCAATGAGCAGTTCTTC. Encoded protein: CAWSVHGSPNEQFF.